This TCR beta chain was retrieved from a study of T cells in Graves' hyperthyroidism and ophthalmopathy. This clonotype came up many times. The antigen remains undetermined. The CDR3 runs to 14 residues. CDR1 is SGHAT and CDR2 is FQDESV in the germline V gene (reference sequence). J was trimmed by 8 bases and V by 5 bases; bases with no gene match: 8. Whole-study findings and limits: Most clonotypes that expanded in the thyroid above 0.001 also showed up in blood.

RNA transcripts were the template for amplifying TCR beta CDR3 regions. First-round RT-PCR with HTBI primers amplified the TCR CDR3 region. From the multiplex PCR reads, TCRdb called clonotypes with MiXCR, one entry per CDR3 protein. The table has around 600,000 distinct CDR3 sequences, about a sixth seen once; the top ten hold 2.5% to 4%. V usage is TRBV11-1 and J usage is TRBJ2-1, with 8 bases that match TRBD2. Sequencing was done on a sample of blood. The clonotype was recovered from a woman aged 40 to 49 with Graves' ophthalmopathy. The CDR3 loop reads CASSNWTSLDEQFF. The CDR3 nucleotides read TGTGCCAGCAGCAATTGGACTAGCTTGGATGAGCAGTTCTTC.